This T cell receptor (beta chain) was recovered during a study of CD8 T cells in Susac syndrome. A word on this clonotype: Its antigen remains unknown.

The V end was cut by 8 bases, the J end by 0 bases, with 13 bases between. The CDR3 contains 14 residues. Study results and caveats: Acknowledgment was made by the study that its TCR sequencing and HLA analysis involved a relatively small number of individuals.

Roughly 0.45 to 1 ug RNA was reverse transcribed with random hexamers. The immunoSEQ assay covered 54 Vbeta and 13 Jbeta segments for CDR3. One entry per CDR3 protein results from TCRdb running MiXCR on the immunoSEQ multiplex PCR reads. This sample has about 180,000 distinct CDR3 sequences, with nearly 97% found just once. CD8+ and CD4+ T cells from blood underwent TCR beta sequencing, which was carried out in a high-throughput format. The authors negatively isolated CD8+ and CD4+ T cells and FACS-enriched TEMRA cells. The sequence derives from a human donor with multiple sclerosis. The chain joins TRBV12-3 or TRBV12-4 to TRBJ1-1, with D hard to call. The sequencing input was CD4+ T cells from PBMCs. In DNA form, the CDR3 reads TGTGCCAGCGACGAGGACGGTTTGAACACTGAAGCTTTCTTT. Protein product: CASDEDGLNTEAFF.